Presented here are 20 T cell receptor beta chains from one specimen sequenced in a study of T cells in localized non-small cell lung cancer. Using immunoSEQ multiplex PCR, the repertoire was profiled, and TCRdb retains in-frame clones only, with some absent. The sample carries 60,000 to 65,000 clones, about nine tenths recorded once. The sequences come from peripheral blood, collected before any cancer treatment. The receptors come from a woman aged 40-69 years with stage I lung adenocarcinoma.

The chain recombines TRBV6-1 with TRBJ2-5, with 7 bases fitting TRBD2. The CDR3 has 17 residues. Germline trimming cut 4 bases from V and 2 bases from J; bases unmatched to any gene: 13. CDR1 MNHNS and CDR2 SASEGT come from the germline V gene. CDR3 protein: CASSGPLRDYHQETQYF. DNA of the CDR3: TGTGCCAGCAGTGGCCCTCTCCGGGACTACCATCAAGAGACCCAGTACTTC.

This clone was detected once. CDR3 DNA sequence: TGTGCCAGCAGCGCGACAGGTCAATATGGCTACACCTTC. Translation: CASSATGQYGYTF. The rearrangement uses TRBV9 and TRBJ1-2, with D possibly being TRBD1 (6 bases). CDR1 SGDLS and CDR2 YYNGEE come from the germline V gene. The CDR3 totals 13 residues. The V and J ends lost 3 bases and 5 bases respectively, with 11 bases between them.

The gene calls are TRBV18 and TRBJ1-4; 9 bases match TRBD1. CDR3 length: 14 amino acids. Germline trimming cut 5 bases from V and 5 bases from J; bases unmatched to any gene: 3. CDR1 is KGHSH, CDR2 LQKENI, per germline. The DNA for the CDR3 is TGTGCCAGCTCATCGACAGGGGGGAATGAAAAACTGTTTTTT. Encoded protein: CASSSTGGNEKLFF.

The chain uses TRBV2 and TRBJ2-7; 10 positions match TRBD2. Losses at the gene ends were 11 bases for V and 6 bases for J; bases not matched to a gene: 16. Germline V CDR1 and CDR2: SNHLY, FYNNEI. The CDR3 sequence is 15 residues long. CDR3 protein: CAGERGGLKFREQYF. For the CDR3, the DNA is TGTGCCGGAGAGCGGGGGGGTTTAAAGTTTCGCGAGCAGTACTTC.

The V gene is TRBV7-2, the J gene TRBJ1-1, with D unclear. Germline V CDR1 and CDR2: SGHTA, FQGNSA. V gave up 3 bases and J gave up 3 bases, with 8 bases separating them. The length of the CDR3 is 13 residues. The CDR3: CASSLGSDTEAFF. The CDR3 DNA is TGTGCCAGCAGCTTGGGTTCGGACACTGAAGCTTTCTTT.

As concerns this clone: Additional DNA sequences in this sample encode the identical CDR3. The rearrangement joins TRBV6-5 to TRBJ1-1; TRBD1 agrees at 7 bases. Germline assignment: CDR1 MNHEY and CDR2 SVGAGI. Trimming took 4 bases from V and 11 from J; bases not matched to a gene: 10. The CDR3 sequence is 13 residues long. The DNA for the CDR3 is TGTGCCAGCAGTTGGGGCACGGGGACAGTGGCTTTCTTT. Residues: CASSWGTGTVAFF.

The chain is built from TRBV20-1 and TRBJ2-5; no firm D call. The germline CDR1 and CDR2 sequences are DFQATT and SNEGSKA (reference sequence). This CDR3 region has 11 residues. Trimming removed 4 bases from V and 3 bases from J, with 6 bases in between. CDR3 region: CSAKGEETQYF. CDR3 nucleotides: TGCAGTGCTAAGGGTGAAGAGACCCAGTACTTC.

V gene TRBV7-9 combines with J gene TRBJ2-3; perhaps TRBD1 as D (6 bases). From germline, CDR1 is SEHNR and CDR2 FQNEAQ (reference sequence). CDR3 length: 16 amino acids. V gave up 5 bases and J gave up 4 bases, with 19 bases separating them. CDR3 region: CASSPTELGASDTQYF. CDR3 nucleotides: TGTGCCAGCAGCCCTACTGAATTGGGGGCTTCAGATACGCAGTATTTT.

The CDR3 sequence: CASSEEQENTEAFF. The DNA for the CDR3 is TGTGCCAGCAGTGAAGAACAGGAGAACACTGAAGCTTTCTTT. V usage is TRBV6-1 and J usage is TRBJ1-1; maybe TRBD1 (5 bases). Germline CDR1 is MNHNS and CDR2 is SASEGT. V lost 1 base and J 1 base, leaving 7 bases between the germline ends. This CDR3 has 14 residues.

The chain couples TRBV6-1 to TRBJ2-7; 9 nucleotides agree with TRBD1. Germline V lookup: CDR1 MNHNS, CDR2 SASEGT. The CDR3 totals 15 residues. V lost 3 bases, J lost 5 bases, and 8 bases stayed unmatched. The CDR3 bases are TGTGCCAGCAGTGACCCTTGGACAGGGGACCACGAGCAGTACTTC. The encoded protein is CASSDPWTGDHEQYF.

V and J are TRBV6-1 and TRBJ2-3, with D perhaps matching TRBD2 (5 bases). Per the germline V gene, CDR1 is MNHNS and CDR2 is SASEGT. The CDR3 covers 13 residues. V lost 8 bases, J lost 2 bases, and 11 bases lay in between. In DNA, the CDR3 is TGTGCCAGCGGCGGGCCCTCCACAGATACGCAGTATTTT. Amino acids: CASGGPSTDTQYF.

The chain recombines TRBV18 with TRBJ2-1, with 7 nucleotides matching TRBD1. Germline assignment: CDR1 KGHSH and CDR2 LQKENI. The CDR3 loop spans 15 amino acids. V dropped 3 bases and J dropped 4; count of bases not matched to a gene: 6. The CDR3 here is CASSPTDRQYNEQFF. CDR3 nucleotide sequence: TGTGCCAGCTCACCCACGGACAGGCAATACAATGAGCAGTTCTTC. The entire variable domain, with the rest obtained from reference TRBV18 and TRBJ2-1, is as follows: NAGVMQNPRHLVRRRGQEARLRCSPMKGHSHVYWYRQLPEEGLKFMVYLQKENIIDESGMPKERFSAEFPKEGPSILRIQQVVRGDSAAYFCASSPTDRQYNEQFFGPGTRLTVL.

The chain uses TRBV7-9 and TRBJ2-5; no firm D call. From germline, CDR1 is SEHNR and CDR2 FQNEAQ (reference sequence). Trimming stripped 4 bases from V and 5 bases from J, with 11 bases between. The CDR3 contains 13 residues. CDR3 amino acids: CASSSSVTETQYF. As DNA, the CDR3 is TGTGCCAGCAGCTCCTCGGTGACCGAGACCCAGTACTTC.

The V and J genes are TRBV5-6 and TRBJ1-6; D ambiguous. Germline CDR1 and CDR2: SGHDT and YYEEEE. This CDR3 region has 14 residues. V lost 3 bases and J lost 7, with 11 bases in between. The CDR3: CASSSQPKNSPLHF. For the CDR3, the DNA is TGTGCCAGCAGCTCCCAACCGAAAAATTCACCCCTCCACTTT.

V and J are TRBV6-6 and TRBJ1-2; maybe TRBD1 (6 bases). The CDR3 is 14 amino acids. V lost 10 bases, J lost 3 bases, and 18 bases lay in between. Germline values: CDR1 MNHNY, CDR2 SVGAGI (reference sequence). The chain's CDR3 is CATAGQFQDYGYTF. CDR3 nucleotides: TGTGCCACCGCCGGACAGTTCCAAGACTATGGCTACACCTTC.

V usage is TRBV6-1 and J usage is TRBJ1-2; D remains unclear. Trimming removed 2 bases from V and 6 bases from J, with 10 bases in between. Germline V gene data show CDR1 as MNHNS and CDR2 as SASEGT. This CDR3 is built from 13 residues. Here the CDR3 reads CASSETRPDGYTF. The CDR3 region has the DNA TGTGCCAGCAGTGAAACCCGTCCGGATGGCTACACCTTC.

The rearrangement uses TRBV28 and TRBJ1-1; weak D call: TRBD1 (5 bases). The V gene lost 4 bases and the J gene lost 6 bases, with 18 bases spanning the gap. Germline lookup yields CDR1 MDHEN and CDR2 SYDVKM. The CDR3 sequence is 15 residues long. The CDR3 DNA is TGTGCCAGCAGTTCCCCCCAGGGTACCCCACCTGAAGCTTTCTTT. It is translated as CASSSPQGTPPEAFF. Combining the CDR3 with reference TRBV28 and TRBJ1-1 gives the whole variable domain DVKVTQSSRYLVKRTGEKVFLECVQDMDHENMFWYRQDPGLGLRLIYFSYDVKMKEKGDIPEGYSVSREKKERFSLILESASTNQTSMYLCASSSPQGTPPEAFFGQGTRLTVV.

This clone has only one observation. This sequence joins TRBV4-3 and TRBJ2-1; D uncertain. Germline values: CDR1 LGHNA, CDR2 YSLEER. The CDR3 runs to 16 residues. Trimming cost V 3 bases and J 5 bases, with 17 bases left between them. DNA for the CDR3: TGCGCCAGCAGCCACGACGGGCGAGGTATGGACAATGAGCAGTTCTTC. This gives the protein CASSHDGRGMDNEQFF.

The chain has TRBV19 and TRBJ1-5; TRBD1 is a possible D gene (5 bases). The germline CDR1 and CDR2 sequences are LNHDA and SQIVND (reference sequence). This CDR3 has 17 amino acids. Deletions cut 1 base from V and 0 bases from J, with 13 bases between. Here the CDR3 DNA reads TGTGCCAGTAGTATAGCTCTGGGGGGTGGTAGCAATCAGCCCCAGCATTTT. Translated, it gives CASSIALGGGSNQPQHF.

The rearrangement joins TRBV7-9 to TRBJ2-1; no definite D call. With 7 bases removed from V and 4 bases from J, the gap between germline ends came to 23 bases. The CDR3 consists of 17 residues. CDR1 SEHNR and CDR2 FQNEAQ come from the germline V gene (reference sequence). CDR3 DNA sequence: TGTGCCAGCACCCACCTCCCCCTGCCAGTGGGTTACAATGAGCAGTTCTTC. Translation gives CASTHLPLPVGYNEQFF.